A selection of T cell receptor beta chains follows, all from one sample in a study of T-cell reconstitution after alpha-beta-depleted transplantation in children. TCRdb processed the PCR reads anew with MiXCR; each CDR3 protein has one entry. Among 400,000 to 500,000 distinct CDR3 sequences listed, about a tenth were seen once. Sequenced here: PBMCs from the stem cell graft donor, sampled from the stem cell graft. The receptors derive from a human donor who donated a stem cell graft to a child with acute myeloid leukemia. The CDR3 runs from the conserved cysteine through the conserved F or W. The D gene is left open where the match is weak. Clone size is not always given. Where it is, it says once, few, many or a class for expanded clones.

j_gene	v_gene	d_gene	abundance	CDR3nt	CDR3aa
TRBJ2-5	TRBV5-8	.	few	TGTGCCAGCAGCCCCGCATGGTTGGAGACCCAGTACTTC	CASSPAWLETQYF
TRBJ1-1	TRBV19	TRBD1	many	TGTGCCAGTAGTACTGAGGACAGGGGAGCGGCTTTCTTT	CASSTEDRGAAFF
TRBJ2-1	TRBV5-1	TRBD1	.	TGCGCCAGCGGACGGACAGGGAACAGTGAGCAGTTCTTC	CASGRTGNSEQFF
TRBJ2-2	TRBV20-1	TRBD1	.	TGCTGTGCTAGAGCAACCGGGACAGGGATGGCCGGGGAGCTGTTTTTT	CCARATGTGMAGELFF
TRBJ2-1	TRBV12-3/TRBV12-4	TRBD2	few	TGTGCCAGCAGTTTTGTAGCGGGGTCCTACAATGAGCAGTTCTTC	CASSFVAGSYNEQFF
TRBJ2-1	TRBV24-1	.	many	TGTGCCACCAGTTCCCGTAGGAATGAGCAGTTCTTC	CATSSRRNEQFF
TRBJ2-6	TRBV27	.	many	TGTGCCAGCAAGGGGGCTGGGGCCAACGTCCTGACTTTC	CASKGAGANVLTF
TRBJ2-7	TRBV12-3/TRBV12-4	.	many	TGTGCCAGCAGTGCCGGGTACGAGCAGTACTTC	CASSAGYEQYF
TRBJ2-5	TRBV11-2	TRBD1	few	TGTGCCAGCAGTCCAGCCGACAGGGGGGAGACCCAGTACTTC	CASSPADRGETQYF
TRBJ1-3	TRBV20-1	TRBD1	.	TGCAGTGCTAGAGATTTTGACAGGGGGGCTGGAAACACCATATATTTT	CSARDFDRGAGNTIYF
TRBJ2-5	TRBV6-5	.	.	TGTGCCAGCAGTTTGACGGGGGAGACTCAAGAGACCCAGTACTTC	CASSLTGETQETQYF
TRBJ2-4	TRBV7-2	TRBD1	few	TGTGCCAGCAGCTCCCCGTGGGACAGGGACAAAAACATTCAGTACTTC	CASSSPWDRDKNIQYF
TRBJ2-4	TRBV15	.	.	TGTGCCACCAGCAGAGATAGCGGCACCGCCAAAAACATTCAGTACTTC	CATSRDSGTAKNIQYF
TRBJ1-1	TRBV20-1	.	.	TGCAGTGCTAGCGCGGTCGCTGAAGCTTTCTTT	CSASAVAEAFF
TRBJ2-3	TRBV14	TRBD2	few	TGTGCCAGCAGCCAAGCCCTCAGGAGCGGGAGACTCACAGATACGCAGTATTTT	CASSQALRSGRLTDTQYF
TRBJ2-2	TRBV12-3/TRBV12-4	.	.	TGTGCCAGCAGCCATTACGGGGGCCAGAACACCGGGGAGCTGTTTTTT	CASSHYGGQNTGELFF
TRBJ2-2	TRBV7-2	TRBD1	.	TGTGCCAGCAGGAAAAACAGGGGGATAAACACCGGGGAGCTGTTTTTT	CASRKNRGINTGELFF
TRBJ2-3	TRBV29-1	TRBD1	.	TGCAGCGTTGAGAAAGGGACAGCAGGCACAGATACGCAGTATTTT	CSVEKGTAGTDTQYF
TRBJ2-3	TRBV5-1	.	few	TGCGCCAGCAGCATGACTGGGACAAAAGGCGATACGCAGTATTTT	CASSMTGTKGDTQYF
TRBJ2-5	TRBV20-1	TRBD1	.	TGCAGTGCTAGGGGGCAGGGGGTTGGCGAGACCCAGTACTTC	CSARGQGVGETQYF
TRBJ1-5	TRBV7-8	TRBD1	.	TGTGCCAGCAGCCTCGGAGACAGGACAGGCCGGTCCCAGCATTTT	CASSLGDRTGRSQHF
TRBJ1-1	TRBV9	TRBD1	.	TGTGCCAGCAGCGGACAGGGTGGCGGAGCTTTCTTT	CASSGQGGGAFF
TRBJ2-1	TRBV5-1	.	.	TGCGCCAGCAAGGGGGCAGCGGGGGTCCCAAGCTCCTACAATGAGCAGTTCTTC	CASKGAAGVPSSYNEQFF
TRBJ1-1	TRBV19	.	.	TGTGCCAGTTCCAGGACAGCAGACAACACTGAAGCTTTCTTT	CASSRTADNTEAFF
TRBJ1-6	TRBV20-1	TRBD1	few	TGCAGTGCTATAATTCAGGGGGAGTTATCACCCCTCCACTTT	CSAIIQGELSPLHF
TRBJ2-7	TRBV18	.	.	TGTGCCAGCTCACCACTTGGGGGAGATCAGGTCCACGAGCAGTACTTC	CASSPLGGDQVHEQYF
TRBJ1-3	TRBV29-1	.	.	TGCAGCGTTGAGGGGGGGGAGGGAGGTGGAAACACCATATATTTT	CSVEGGEGGGNTIYF
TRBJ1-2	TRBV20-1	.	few	TGCAGTGCTAGAGATGTCGGGAGGGGCGCACACTATGGCTACACCTTC	CSARDVGRGAHYGYTF
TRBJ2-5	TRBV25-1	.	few	TGTGCCAGCAGTGAAGCTGGATACCAAGAGACCCAGTACTTC	CASSEAGYQETQYF
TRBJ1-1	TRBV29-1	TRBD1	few	TGCAGCGTTGATCAGGGGGGTAACACTGAAGCTTTCTTT	CSVDQGGNTEAFF
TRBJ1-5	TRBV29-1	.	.	TGCAGCGTTGGGGGAGATCAGCCCCAGCATTTT	CSVGGDQPQHF
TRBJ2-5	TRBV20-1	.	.	TGCAGTGCGGGAGGGGGGAGACAAGAGACCCAGTACTTC	CSAGGGRQETQYF
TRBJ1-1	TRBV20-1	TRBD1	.	TGCAGTGCTAGTACGACAGGGAGGAACACTGAAGCTTTCTTT	CSASTTGRNTEAFF
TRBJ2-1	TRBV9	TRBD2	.	TGTGCCAGCAGCGTAGGTCCAGCGGGAGGGACCAATGAGCAGTTCTTC	CASSVGPAGGTNEQFF
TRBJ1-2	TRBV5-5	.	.	TGTGCCAGCAGCGTTGGGGACGGAAACTATGGCTACACCTTC	CASSVGDGNYGYTF
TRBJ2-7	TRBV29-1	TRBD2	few	TGCAGCGTGACCGGGACTAGCGGGGAAGACCGCTACGAGCAGTACTTC	CSVTGTSGEDRYEQYF